This T cell receptor (beta chain) was identified during a study of beta chain features in type 1 diabetes. Purity of each sorted population was above 95%. Trimming pared 0 bases from V and 4 bases from J, leaving 15 bases between. CDR1 is WNHNN, CDR2 SYGVQD, per germline (reference sequence). The CDR3 spans 16 residues. Expressed TCRB transcripts were sequenced because the entire RNA isolate underwent reverse transcription. TCRdb's table, derived via immunoSEQ multiplex PCR, lists solely in-frame clones and lacks some. The repertoire consists of 620,000 or so clones, with about 14% occurring once and the leading ten covering 0.07% to 0.095%. This clone has more than one count but fewer than ten.

What was sequenced was naive CD4+ T cells from blood. This receptor was obtained from a man aged 18 to 35 in good health. This rearrangement joins TRBV10-1 to TRBJ1-1; a weak D match, TRBD1 (6 bases). The CDR3 coding sequence is TGCGCCAGCAGTGAGTCAGACAGGAGGGTCGGCACTGAAGCTTTCTTT. This encodes CASSESDRRVGTEAFF.